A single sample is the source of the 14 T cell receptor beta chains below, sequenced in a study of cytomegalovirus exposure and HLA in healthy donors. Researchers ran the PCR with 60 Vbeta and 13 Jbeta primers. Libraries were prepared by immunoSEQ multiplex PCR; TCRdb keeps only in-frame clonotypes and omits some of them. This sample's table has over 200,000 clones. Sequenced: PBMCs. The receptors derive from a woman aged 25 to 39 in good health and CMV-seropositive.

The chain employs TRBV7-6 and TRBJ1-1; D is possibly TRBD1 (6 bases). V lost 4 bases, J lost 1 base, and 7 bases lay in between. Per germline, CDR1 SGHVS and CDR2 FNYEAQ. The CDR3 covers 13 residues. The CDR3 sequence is CASSSGQNTEAFF. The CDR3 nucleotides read TGTGCCAGCAGCTCGGGACAGAACACTGAAGCTTTCTTT.

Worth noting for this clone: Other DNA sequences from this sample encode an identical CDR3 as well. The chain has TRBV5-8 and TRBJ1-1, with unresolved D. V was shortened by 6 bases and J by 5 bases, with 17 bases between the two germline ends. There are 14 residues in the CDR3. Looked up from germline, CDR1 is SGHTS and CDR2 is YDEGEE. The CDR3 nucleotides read TGTGCCAGCAACAAACCTTCAAGGAGAACTGAAGCTTTCTTT. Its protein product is CASNKPSRRTEAFF.

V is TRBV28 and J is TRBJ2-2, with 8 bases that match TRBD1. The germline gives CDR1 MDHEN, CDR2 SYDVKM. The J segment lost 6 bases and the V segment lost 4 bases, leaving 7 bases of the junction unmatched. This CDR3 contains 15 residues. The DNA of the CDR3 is TGTGCCAGCAGTTCGGGGACAGGTGGGGCCGGGGAGCTGTTTTTT. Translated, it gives CASSSGTGGAGELFF.

The CDR3 sequence is CASSYDTHYGYTF. The CDR3 coding sequence is TGTGCCAGCAGTTACGACACCCACTATGGCTACACCTTC. The chain is built from TRBV6-5 and TRBJ1-2; D unresolved. Germline assignment: CDR1 MNHEY and CDR2 SVGAGI. CDR3 length: 13 amino acids. The V end lost 2 bases, the J end lost 3 bases, and 7 bases lay between the germline ends.

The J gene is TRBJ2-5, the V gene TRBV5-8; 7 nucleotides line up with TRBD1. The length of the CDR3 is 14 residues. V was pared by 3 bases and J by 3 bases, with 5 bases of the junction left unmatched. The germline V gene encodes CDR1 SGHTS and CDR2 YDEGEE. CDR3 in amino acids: CASSSRQGEETQYF. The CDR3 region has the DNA TGTGCCAGCAGCTCCCGACAGGGTGAAGAGACCCAGTACTTC.

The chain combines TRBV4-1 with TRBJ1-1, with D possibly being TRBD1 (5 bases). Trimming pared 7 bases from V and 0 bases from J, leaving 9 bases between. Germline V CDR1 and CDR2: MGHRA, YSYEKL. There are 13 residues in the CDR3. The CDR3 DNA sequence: TGCGCCAGCATCGGGGGGGTGAACACTGAAGCTTTCTTT. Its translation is CASIGGVNTEAFF.

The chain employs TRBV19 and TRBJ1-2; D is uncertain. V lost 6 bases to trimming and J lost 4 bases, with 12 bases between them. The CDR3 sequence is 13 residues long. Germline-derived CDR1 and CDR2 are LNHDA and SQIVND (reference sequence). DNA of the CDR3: TGTGCCAGTAGCCAACATGTTGGCTATGGCTACACCTTC. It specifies CASSQHVGYGYTF. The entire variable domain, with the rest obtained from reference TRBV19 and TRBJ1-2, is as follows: DGGITQSPKYLFRKEGQNVTLSCEQNLNHDAMYWYRQDPGQGLRLIYYSQIVNDFQKGDIAEGYSVSREKKESFPLTVTSAQKNPTAFYLCASSQHVGYGYTFGSGTRLTVV.

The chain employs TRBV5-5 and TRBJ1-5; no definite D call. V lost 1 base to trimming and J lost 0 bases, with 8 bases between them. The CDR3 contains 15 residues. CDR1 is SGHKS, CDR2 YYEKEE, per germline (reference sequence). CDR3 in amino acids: CASSLTVNSNQPQHF. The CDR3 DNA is TGTGCCAGCAGCTTGACTGTTAATAGCAATCAGCCCCAGCATTTT.

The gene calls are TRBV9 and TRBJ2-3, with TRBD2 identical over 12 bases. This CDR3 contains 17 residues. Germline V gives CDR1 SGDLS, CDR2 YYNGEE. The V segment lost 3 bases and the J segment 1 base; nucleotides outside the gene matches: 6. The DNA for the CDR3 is TGTGCCAGCAGCGCCGCCCGGACTAGCGGGGGCACAGATACGCAGTATTTT. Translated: CASSAARTSGGTDTQYF.

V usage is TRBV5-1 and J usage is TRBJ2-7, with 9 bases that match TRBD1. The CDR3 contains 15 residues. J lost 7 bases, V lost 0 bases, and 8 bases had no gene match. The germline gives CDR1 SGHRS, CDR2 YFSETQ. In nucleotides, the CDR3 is TGCGCCAGCAGCTTGGCCGGGACAGGGTCGGGAGAGCAGTACTTC. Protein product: CASSLAGTGSGEQYF.

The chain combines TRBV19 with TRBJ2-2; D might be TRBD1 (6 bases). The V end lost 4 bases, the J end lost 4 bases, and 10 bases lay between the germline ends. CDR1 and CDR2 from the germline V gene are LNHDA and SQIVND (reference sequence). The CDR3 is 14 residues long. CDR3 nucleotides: TGTGCCAGTAGTAGCCGACAGGCCACCGGGGAGCTGTTTTTT. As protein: CASSSRQATGELFF.

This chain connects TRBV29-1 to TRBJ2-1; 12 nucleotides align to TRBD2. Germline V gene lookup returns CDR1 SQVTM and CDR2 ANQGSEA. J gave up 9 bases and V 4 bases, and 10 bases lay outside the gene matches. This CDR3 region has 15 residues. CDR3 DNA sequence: TGCAGCGTTGGATCGGTGCTAGCGGGAGGGGTTGAGCAGTTCTTC. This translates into CSVGSVLAGGVEQFF.

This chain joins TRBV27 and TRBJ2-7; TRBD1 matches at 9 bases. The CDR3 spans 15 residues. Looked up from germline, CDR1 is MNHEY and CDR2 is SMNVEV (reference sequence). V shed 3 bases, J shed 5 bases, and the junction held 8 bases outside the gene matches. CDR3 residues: CASSFGGTGMDEQYF. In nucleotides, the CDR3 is TGTGCCAGCAGTTTTGGTGGGACAGGGATGGACGAGCAGTACTTC.

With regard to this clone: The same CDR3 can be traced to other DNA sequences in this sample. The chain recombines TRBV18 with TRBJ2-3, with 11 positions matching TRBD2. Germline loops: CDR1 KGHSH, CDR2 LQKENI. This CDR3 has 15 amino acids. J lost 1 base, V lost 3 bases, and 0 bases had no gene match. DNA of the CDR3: TGTGCCAGCTCACCGACTAGCGGGGGCACAGATACGCAGTATTTT. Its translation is CASSPTSGGTDTQYF.